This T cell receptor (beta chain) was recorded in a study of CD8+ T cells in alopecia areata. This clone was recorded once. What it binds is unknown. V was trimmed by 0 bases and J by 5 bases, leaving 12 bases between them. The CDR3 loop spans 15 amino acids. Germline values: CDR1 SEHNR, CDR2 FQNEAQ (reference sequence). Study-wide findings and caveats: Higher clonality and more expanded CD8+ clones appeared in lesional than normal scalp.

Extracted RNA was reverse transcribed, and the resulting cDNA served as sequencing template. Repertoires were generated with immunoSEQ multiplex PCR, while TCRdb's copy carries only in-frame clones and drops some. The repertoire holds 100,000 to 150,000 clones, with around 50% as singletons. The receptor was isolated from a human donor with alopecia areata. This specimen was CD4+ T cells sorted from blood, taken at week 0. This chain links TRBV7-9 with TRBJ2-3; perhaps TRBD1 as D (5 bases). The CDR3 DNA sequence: TGTGCCAGCAGCTTAGCGACCCTAGGGGTAGATACGCAGTATTTT. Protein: CASSLATLGVDTQYF. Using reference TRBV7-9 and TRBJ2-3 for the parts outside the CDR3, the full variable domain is DTGVSQNPRHKITKRGQNVTFRCDPISEHNRLYWYRQTLGQGPEFLTYFQNEAQLEKSRLLSDRFSAERPKGSFSTLEIQRTEQGDSAMYLCASSLATLGVDTQYFGPGTRLTVL.